This TCR beta chain was found in a study of CD8+ T cells in alopecia areata. Turning to the study itself: Administration of oral tofacitinib to treated patients was at 5 to 10 mg twice daily.

In each case, RNA was isolated and then reverse transcribed into cDNA as the sequencing template. Data came from immunoSEQ multiplex PCR; TCRdb stores just in-frame clones and leaves some out. This sample has 150,000 to 200,000 clones, with around 60% found just once. As regards this clone: The antigen remains unidentified.

Treatment reported: oral pan-JAK inhibitor, 5-10 mg twice daily. The CDR3 sequence is 16 residues long. V was trimmed by 1 base and J by 0 bases, leaving 14 bases between them. The germline V gene has CDR1 SGHDT and CDR2 YYEEEE. Broader study findings: Persistence during tofacitinib was seen for many expanded lesional clones in scalp and blood. Sequenced scalp T cells also include alphabeta T cells resident in normal skin.

The clonotype comes from a human donor with alopecia areata. The specimen comprised CD4+ T cells sorted from blood, sampled at week 24, from a patient treated with tofacitinib. The rearrangement uses TRBV5-6 and TRBJ2-7; no clear D. In nucleotides, the CDR3 is TGTGCCAGCAGCTTGAGGAAGGCGGCCCTCTCCTACGAGCAGTACTTC. Its translation: CASSLRKAALSYEQYF.